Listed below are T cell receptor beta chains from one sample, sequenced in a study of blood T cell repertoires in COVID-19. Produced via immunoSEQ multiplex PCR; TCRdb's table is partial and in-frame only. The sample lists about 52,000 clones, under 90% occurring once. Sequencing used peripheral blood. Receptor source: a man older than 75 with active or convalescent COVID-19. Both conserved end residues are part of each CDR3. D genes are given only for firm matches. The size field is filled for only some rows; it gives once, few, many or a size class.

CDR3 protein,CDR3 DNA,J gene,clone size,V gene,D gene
CASSVAELYEQYF,TGTGCCAGCAGCGTCGCCGAGCTTTACGAGCAGTACTTC,TRBJ2-7,once,TRBV6-2/TRBV6-3,-
CASRLANANTGELFF,TGCGCCAGCAGGCTAGCGAACGCGAACACCGGGGAGCTGTTTTTT,TRBJ2-2,-,TRBV10-2,-
CASSFRHSGNTIYF,TGTGCCAGCAGTTTCAGGCACTCTGGAAACACCATATATTTT,TRBJ1-3,-,TRBV28,-
CASRGQEGANTEAFF,TGTGCCAGCCGTGGACAGGAGGGGGCTAACACTGAAGCTTTCTTT,TRBJ1-1,-,TRBV28,TRBD1
CASSAMTSPDTQYF,TGTGCCAGCAGCGCTATGACTAGTCCGGATACGCAGTATTTT,TRBJ2-3,once,TRBV9,-
CASSNTGGRGELFF,TGTGCCAGCAGTAATACAGGGGGTAGGGGGGAGCTGTTTTTT,TRBJ2-2,-,TRBV25-1,TRBD1
CASSYRTGEAGEQYF,TGTGCCAGCAGTTACCGGACAGGGGAGGCGGGAGAGCAGTACTTC,TRBJ2-7,few,TRBV6-6,TRBD1
CASRLRDRGLEGYTF,TGTGCCAGCAGACTACGGGATCGGGGTCTGGAAGGCTACACCTTC,TRBJ1-2,-,TRBV9,-
CASSLIILAGNEQFF,TGTGCCAGCAGCTTGATTATTTTAGCTGGCAATGAGCAGTTCTTC,TRBJ2-1,-,TRBV7-2,-
CAWTPILDSPLHF,TGTGCCTGGACGCCGATACTCGATTCACCCCTCCACTTT,TRBJ1-6,-,TRBV30,-
CASSPWDLGNTIYF,TGTGCCAGCAGCCCCTGGGACTTAGGAAACACCATATATTTT,TRBJ1-3,once,TRBV28,-
CASSPGTSGNTDTQYF,TGTGCCAGCAGCCCCGGGACTAGCGGGAATACAGATACGCAGTATTTT,TRBJ2-3,-,TRBV7-9,TRBD2
CASSLVNSPGANVLTF,TGCGCCAGCAGCTTGGTTAACTCCCCTGGGGCCAACGTCCTGACTTTC,TRBJ2-6,-,TRBV5-1,-
CASSLRPLTDSNQPQHF,TGCGCCAGCAGCTTGCGGCCTCTCACAGATAGCAATCAGCCCCAGCATTTT,TRBJ1-5,once,TRBV5-1,-
CASSLGLAGSTGELFF,TGTGCCAGCAGCTTGGGTCTAGCGGGATCCACCGGGGAGCTGTTTTTT,TRBJ2-2,-,TRBV5-8,TRBD2
CASSQDHRAQETQYF,TGCGCCAGCAGCCAAGATCACAGGGCCCAAGAGACCCAGTACTTC,TRBJ2-5,-,TRBV4-3,-
CASSHGGENYGYTF,TGCGCCAGCAGCCACGGGGGAGAGAACTATGGCTACACCTTC,TRBJ1-2,-,TRBV4-3,-
CASSLMAGTPSYNEQFF,TGTGCCAGCAGTCTAATGGCCGGGACTCCCTCCTACAATGAGCAGTTCTTC,TRBJ2-1,-,TRBV27,-
CASSRGALNQPQHF,TGTGCCAGCTCTCGGGGGGCCCTTAATCAGCCCCAGCATTTT,TRBJ1-5,-,TRBV9,-
CASSLSTAWREQYF,TGTGCCAGTAGTCTATCGACGGCCTGGCGGGAGCAGTACTTC,TRBJ2-7,-,TRBV19,-
CASSQDSAGGYGNEQFF,TGCGCCAGCAGCCAAGATTCAGCGGGAGGCTATGGCAATGAGCAGTTCTTC,TRBJ2-1,-,TRBV4-3,TRBD2
CASSPAPSGRWETQYF,TGTGCCAGCAGCCCGGCACCTAGCGGGAGGTGGGAGACCCAGTACTTC,TRBJ2-5,-,TRBV3-1/TRBV3-2,TRBD2
CASSFQGIGANEQYF,TGTGCCAGCAGTTTCCAGGGGATCGGGGCAAACGAGCAGTACTTC,TRBJ2-7,-,TRBV7-9,-
CASSLGQVGETQYF,TGTGCCAGCAGCTTGGGACAGGTGGGGGAGACCCAGTACTTC,TRBJ2-5,-,TRBV5-4,-
CASSDNGQGWGQPQHF,TGTGCCAGCAGTGATAACGGGCAGGGATGGGGTCAGCCCCAGCATTTT,TRBJ1-5,-,TRBV2,-
CASSSRGSNQPQHF,TGTGCCAGCAGCTCCCGGGGGTCCAATCAGCCCCAGCATTTT,TRBJ1-5,-,TRBV7-2,-
CSVKITGGGYEQYF,TGCAGCGTGAAGATAACAGGGGGTGGTTACGAGCAGTACTTC,TRBJ2-7,-,TRBV29-1,TRBD1
CASSVRGTRGRSDTQYF,TGTGCCAGCAGCGTACGTGGGACCAGGGGGCGGTCAGATACGCAGTATTTT,TRBJ2-3,-,TRBV5-6,TRBD1
CASSPRTDYNSPLHF,TGCGCCAGCAGCCCCCGGACAGACTATAATTCACCCCTCCACTTT,TRBJ1-6,-,TRBV5-1,-
CASSLTGANTEAFF,TGCGCCAGCAGCCTGACAGGGGCGAACACTGAAGCTTTCTTT,TRBJ1-1,-,TRBV5-1,TRBD1
CASSLASVSSGRMETQYF,TGCGCCAGCAGCTTGGCCTCTGTTTCTAGCGGGAGGATGGAGACCCAGTACTTC,TRBJ2-5,-,TRBV5-1,TRBD2
CASSPQGRGAVEQYF,TGTGCCAGCTCACCACAAGGCAGGGGGGCAGTCGAGCAGTACTTC,TRBJ2-7,-,TRBV18,-
CAIRGTGGFNEQFF,TGTGCCATCAGGGGGACAGGGGGCTTCAATGAGCAGTTCTTC,TRBJ2-1,-,TRBV10-3,TRBD1
CASRRLAGGGSKNIQYF,TGTGCCAGCAGGAGGCTAGCGGGAGGCGGGAGCAAAAACATTCAGTACTTC,TRBJ2-4,-,TRBV7-2,TRBD2
CASRGQGQETQYF,TGTGCCAGCAGAGGACAGGGGCAAGAGACCCAGTACTTC,TRBJ2-5,-,TRBV27,TRBD1
CASSSSGGAYNEQFF,TGTGCCAGCAGCTCTAGCGGGGGGGCCTACAATGAGCAGTTCTTC,TRBJ2-1,-,TRBV11-2,TRBD2
CASSLGSQRFYGYTF,TGCGCCAGCAGCTTGGGGTCACAGCGGTTCTATGGCTACACCTTC,TRBJ1-2,-,TRBV5-1,-
CAYSWTGRNYGYTF,TGTGCCTACTCTTGGACAGGGCGGAACTATGGCTACACCTTC,TRBJ1-2,-,TRBV30,TRBD1
CASSPSQANPYEQYF,TGTGCCAGCAGCCCTTCTCAGGCTAACCCCTACGAGCAGTACTTC,TRBJ2-7,-,TRBV4-2,-
CASSATSSYNSPLHF,TGTGCCAGCAGCGCGACTTCGTCCTATAATTCACCCCTCCACTTT,TRBJ1-6,few,TRBV7-3,-
CASSLRGQGYSNQPQHF,TGTGCCAGCAGCTTAAGAGGACAGGGATATAGCAATCAGCCCCAGCATTTT,TRBJ1-5,-,TRBV7-2,TRBD1
CASSTPGQGYEQFF,TGTGCCAGTAGTACCCCGGGACAGGGCTATGAGCAGTTCTTC,TRBJ2-1,-,TRBV19,TRBD1
CASSEQWTGQETQYF,TGCGCCAGCAGTGAGCAGTGGACAGGGCAAGAGACCCAGTACTTC,TRBJ2-5,once,TRBV10-1,TRBD1
CASSLNPEETQYF,TGTGCCAGCAGCTTAAATCCCGAGGAGACCCAGTACTTC,TRBJ2-5,-,TRBV7-8,-
CAISESRTGTGNQPQHF,TGTGCCATCAGTGAGTCAAGGACAGGGACTGGCAATCAGCCCCAGCATTTT,TRBJ1-5,-,TRBV10-3,TRBD1